This T cell receptor beta chain was identified during a study of blood T cells in healthy people across ages. Worth noting for this clonotype: Its antigen is as yet unknown.

Findings of the study overall: Those diversity estimates obtained from one million T cells were thought to be underestimates.

Combining a sample-barcoded 5' primer with a J-beta primer mix, a second PCR ran for roughly 7 to 12 cycles. TCRdb independently ran MiXCR on the 5' RACE reads; one entry per CDR3 protein. The table shows about 780,000 distinct CDR3 sequences, with roughly 46% occurring only once. Isolating PBMCs gave at least 6.5 million of these cells per sample. The receptor's source is an elderly man in good health. What was sequenced was blood.

In DNA, the CDR3 is TGCAGTGCGCCGCCCGAGACTAGCGGAAAAGAGACCCAGTACTTC. It translates to CSAPPETSGKETQYF. The chain links TRBV20-1 to TRBJ2-5, with 9 bases lining up with TRBD2. Trimming took 6 bases from V and 3 from J; bases not matched to a gene: 11. Germline loops: CDR1 DFQATT, CDR2 SNEGSKA (reference sequence). The CDR3 is 15 residues long.